The 20 T cell receptor beta chains below were found in one sample sequenced in a study of control samples from healthy donors and cancer patients (TCRdb year 2020). Receptor amplification or capture employed the immunoSEQ multiplex PCR assay. Imported from immuneACCESS, the table was reduced by TCRdb to in-frame sequences with V and J called. These copies leave out some clones; in studies compared against another copy, an unresolved V gene accounts for under half, and the cause of the remainder is not known. In this sample the table shows about 79,000 clones, more than 85% of which occur a single time. The ten largest clones take up over 0.95% of the sample. The sequenced material came from PBMCs. Receptors were obtained from a woman between 35 and 50 years old with lung cancer.

The rearrangement links TRBV18 to TRBJ2-5; no clear D. The V gene's germline CDR1 is KGHSH and CDR2 LQKENI. The germline V and J ends were trimmed by 3 bases and 3 bases, with 2 bases remaining between them. The CDR3 is 11 residues long. This CDR3 is CASSPEETQYF. The CDR3 coding sequence is TGTGCCAGCTCACCCGAAGAGACCCAGTACTTC.

The J gene is TRBJ2-7, the V gene TRBV3-1 (or the pseudogene TRBV3-2); D is unclear. Germline lookup yields CDR1 LGHDT and CDR2 YNNKEL (reference sequence). This CDR3 has 14 amino acids. Trimming cost V 1 base and J 5 bases, with 12 bases left between them. The CDR3 sequence: CASSQGPPGDEQYF. The DNA of the CDR3 is TGTGCCAGCAGCCAAGGGCCGCCAGGCGACGAGCAGTACTTC.

A few counts support this clone. The chain couples TRBV20-1 to TRBJ2-5; the D gene is possibly TRBD2 (6 bases). CDR3 length: 12 residues. The germline V gene encodes CDR1 DFQATT and CDR2 SNEGSKA (reference sequence). V was pared by 3 bases and J by 2 bases, with 7 bases between. DNA of the CDR3: TGCAGTGCTAGTCGGGAGCAAGAGACCCAGTACTTC. Translating gives CSASREQETQYF.

The chain carries TRBV4-2 and TRBJ1-1; D is unresolved. There are 15 residues in the CDR3. Per the germline V gene, CDR1 is LGHNA and CDR2 is YNFKEQ. V was pared by 0 bases and J by 1 base, with 9 bases between. DNA for the CDR3: TGTGCCAGCAGCCAAGAAAGGATAGCGAACACTGAAGCTTTCTTT. It is translated as CASSQERIANTEAFF.

The chain combines TRBV5-4 with TRBJ1-5; maybe TRBD1 (6 bases). This CDR3 spans 16 amino acids. The V gene's germline CDR1 is SGHNT and CDR2 YYREEE (reference sequence). Trimming removed 4 bases from V and 7 bases from J, with 21 bases in between. The CDR3 protein is CASSLQEEGGGQPQHF. The DNA for the CDR3 is TGTGCCAGCAGCCTACAGGAAGAGGGGGGTGGGCAGCCCCAGCATTTT.

The rearrangement uses TRBV4-1 and TRBJ2-7; perhaps TRBD2 as D (5 bases). Looked up from germline, CDR1 is MGHRA and CDR2 is YSYEKL. CDR3 size: 15 residues. With 0 bases removed from V and 5 bases from J, the gap between germline ends came to 14 bases. CDR3 loop: CASSQDRPPGNEQYF. The CDR3 DNA is TGCGCCAGCAGCCAAGACAGGCCCCCGGGGAACGAGCAGTACTTC.

V and J are TRBV5-6 and TRBJ1-5, with TRBD1 matching over 7 bases. CDR3 length equals 16 residues. Germline values: CDR1 SGHDT, CDR2 YYEEEE. The ends lost 0 bases at V and 7 bases at J; junction bases unmatched: 10. CDR3 nucleotide sequence: TGTGCCAGCAGCTTGGCCACAGGGGAGTGGGGACAGCCCCAGCATTTT. As protein: CASSLATGEWGQPQHF.

The J gene is TRBJ1-1, the V gene TRBV19; the D gene is possibly TRBD1 (6 bases). Germline V gives CDR1 LNHDA, CDR2 SQIVND (reference sequence). V lost 10 bases, J lost 0 bases, and 18 bases lay in between. The CDR3 contains 15 residues. This CDR3 reads CATRGRDTMNTEAFF. The DNA for the CDR3 is TGTGCCACCCGGGGTAGGGACACTATGAACACTGAAGCTTTCTTT.

V usage is TRBV9 and J usage is TRBJ1-2; 8 nucleotides align to TRBD1. CDR1 is SGDLS, CDR2 YYNGEE, per germline. This CDR3 has 14 residues. The J segment lost 4 bases and the V segment lost 4 bases, leaving 6 bases of the junction unmatched. CDR3 bases: TGTGCCAGCAGCCTGGACAGGGCGGGCTATGGCTACACCTTC. Its protein is CASSLDRAGYGYTF.

This rearrangement joins TRBV19 to TRBJ2-2; D is ambiguous. The CDR3 extends over 12 amino acids. Germline values: CDR1 LNHDA, CDR2 SQIVND (reference sequence). Trimming cost V 10 bases and J 7 bases, with 13 bases left between them. The CDR3 spells CATTGLNGELFF. CDR3 nucleotides: TGTGCCACTACCGGGCTCAACGGGGAGCTGTTTTTT.

The chain has TRBV28 and TRBJ1-5, with D possibly matching TRBD1 (6 bases). V was shortened by 7 bases and J by 6 bases, with 16 bases between the two germline ends. Germline lookup yields CDR1 MDHEN and CDR2 SYDVKM. This CDR3 spans 14 amino acids. This CDR3 is CASIRGAQIQPQHF. In nucleotides, the CDR3 is TGTGCCAGCATCCGGGGGGCTCAAATTCAGCCCCAGCATTTT.

This rearrangement joins TRBV28 to TRBJ2-1; 7 bases map to TRBD2. Germline-derived CDR1 and CDR2 are MDHEN and SYDVKM. With 7 bases clipped from V and 4 bases from J, the junction kept 10 bases outside the gene matches. This CDR3 spans 15 amino acids. CDR3 DNA: TGTGCCAGCATGGTTGGGTCTAGCGGTTACAATGAGCAGTTCTTC. Its translation: CASMVGSSGYNEQFF.

This clone was seen a single time. The V and J genes are TRBV11-2 and TRBJ1-1; 9 nucleotides align to TRBD1. CDR1 is SGHAT, CDR2 FQNNGV, per germline. V shed 4 bases and J 7 bases; nucleotides not matched to a gene: 7. CDR3 size: 14 residues. CDR3 loop: CASSWDTGGGEAFF. CDR3 DNA: TGTGCCAGCAGCTGGGATACAGGGGGCGGTGAAGCTTTCTTT.

The chain uses TRBV5-4 and TRBJ2-5; 8 positions match TRBD2. This CDR3 has 16 amino acids. Looked up from germline, CDR1 is SGHNT and CDR2 is YYREEE (reference sequence). The junction had 16 bases not matched to a gene; V was cut back by 4 bases and J by 8 bases. The CDR3, as DNA: TGTGCCAGCAGCGTGGGAATCGCGGGGGCGGGGGGCACCCAGTACTTC. Protein: CASSVGIAGAGGTQYF.

The chain recombines TRBV19 with TRBJ1-1; D unresolved. V lost 7 bases and J lost 6, with 15 bases in between. Germline V gene sequence: CDR1 LNHDA, CDR2 SQIVND (reference sequence). The CDR3 extends over 13 amino acids. CDR3 DNA sequence: TGTGCCAGTATGAAGACCGCAGACGCTGAAGCTTTCTTT. As protein: CASMKTADAEAFF.

The chain employs TRBV19 and TRBJ1-5; no definite D call. The CDR3 length is 15 residues. Trimming cost V 1 base and J 5 bases, with 12 bases left between them. Germline V gives CDR1 LNHDA, CDR2 SQIVND (reference sequence). CDR3 residues: CASSIGLRSDQPQHF. The CDR3 DNA reads as TGTGCCAGTAGTATAGGTCTGAGGAGCGATCAGCCCCAGCATTTT.

The chain carries TRBV5-1 and TRBJ2-4; D is possibly TRBD1 (6 bases). The germline V and J ends were trimmed by 4 bases and 6 bases, with 14 bases remaining between them. The germline V gene encodes CDR1 SGHRS and CDR2 YFSETQ. There are 14 residues in the CDR3. CDR3 protein: CASSRDTSANIQYF. CDR3 sequence (DNA): TGCGCCAGCAGCCGGGACACGAGCGCAAACATTCAGTACTTC.

The chain uses TRBV12-3 or TRBV12-4 and TRBJ1-2, with unresolved D. Trimming shortened V by 5 bases and J by 8 bases, and 15 bases separated the two germline ends. This CDR3 is 13 amino acids long. CDR3 nucleotides: TGTGCCAGCAGTCGGATGTGGTCTAGGGGCTACACCTTC. It specifies CASSRMWSRGYTF.

The V call is TRBV7-3, the J call TRBJ1-1; 7 bases match TRBD1. The CDR3 is 13 residues long. Germline assignment: CDR1 SGHTA and CDR2 FQGTGA. V trimming: 4 bases; J trimming: 10 bases; junction bases outside the gene matches: 9. DNA for the CDR3: TGTGCCAGCAGCTATACAAGACAGGGTGCAGCTTTCTTT. It encodes CASSYTRQGAAFF.

CDR3 in amino acids: CAISEEFTGPNEAFF. The CDR3 DNA reads as TGTGCCATCAGTGAGGAGTTTACGGGTCCCAATGAAGCTTTCTTT. The chain links TRBV10-3 to TRBJ1-1; no definite D call. The germline V and J ends were trimmed by 2 bases and 7 bases, with 17 bases remaining between them. Looked up from germline, CDR1 is ENHRY and CDR2 is SYGVKD. This CDR3 is built from 15 residues.